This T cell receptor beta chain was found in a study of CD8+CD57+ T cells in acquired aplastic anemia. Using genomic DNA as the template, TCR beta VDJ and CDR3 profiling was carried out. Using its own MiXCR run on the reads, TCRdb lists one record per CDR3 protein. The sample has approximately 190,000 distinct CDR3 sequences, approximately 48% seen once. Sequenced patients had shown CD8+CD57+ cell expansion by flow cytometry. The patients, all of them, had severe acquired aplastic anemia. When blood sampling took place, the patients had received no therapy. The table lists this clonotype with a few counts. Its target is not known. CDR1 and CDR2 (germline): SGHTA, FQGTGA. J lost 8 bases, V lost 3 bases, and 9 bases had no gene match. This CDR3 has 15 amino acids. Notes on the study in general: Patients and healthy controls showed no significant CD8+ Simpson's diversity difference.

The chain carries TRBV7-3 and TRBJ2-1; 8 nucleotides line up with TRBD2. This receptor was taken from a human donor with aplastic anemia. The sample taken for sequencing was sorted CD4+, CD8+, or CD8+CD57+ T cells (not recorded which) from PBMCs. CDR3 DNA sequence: TGTGCCAGCAGCTTGTATGAGCGGGAGCCCCATGAGCAGTTCTTC. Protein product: CASSLYEREPHEQFF. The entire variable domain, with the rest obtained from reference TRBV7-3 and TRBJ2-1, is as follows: GAGVSQTPSNKVTEKGKYVELRCDPISGHTALYWYRQSLGQGPEFLIYFQGTGAADDSGLPNDRFFAVRPEGSVSTLKIQRTERGDSAVYLCASSLYEREPHEQFFGPGTRLTVL.